These 30 T cell receptor beta chains were all obtained from the same sample, sequenced in a study of blood T cell repertoires in COVID-19. Assay: immunoSEQ multiplex PCR; the TCRdb copy retains only in-frame clones and omits some. Of fewer than 200,000 clones listed, 80% to 85% are singletons. Sample: peripheral blood. These receptor sequences come from a man aged 65 to 79 with active or convalescent COVID-19.

This clone was detected only once. The chain joins TRBV2 to TRBJ2-7, with D perhaps matching TRBD1 (6 bases). Germline CDR1 is SNHLY and CDR2 is FYNNEI. This CDR3 has 13 amino acids. V lost 4 bases to trimming and J lost 2 bases, with 9 bases between them. The CDR3 bases are TGTGCCAGCAGTGCCAGGGGAGCCTACGAGCAGTACTTC. Translating gives CASSARGAYEQYF.

The chain combines TRBV6-5 with TRBJ1-2, with 9 bases that match TRBD1. The V gene end was trimmed by 6 bases and the J gene end by 7 bases; junction bases not matched to a gene: 12. This CDR3 contains 15 residues. Germline assignment: CDR1 MNHEY and CDR2 SVGAGI. Written as DNA, the CDR3 is TGTGCCAGCAGGGCCCTGGGACAGGGTAGGTTTGGCTACACCTTC. It codes for CASRALGQGRFGYTF.

This clone was counted a single time. The CDR3 here is CASSLAAGKNQPQHF. In DNA form, the CDR3 reads TGTGCCAGCAGCTTAGCTGCAGGGAAGAATCAGCCCCAGCATTTT. The chain joins TRBV7-2 to TRBJ1-5, with a possible D match to TRBD1 (5 bases). With 0 bases removed from V and 4 bases from J, the gap between germline ends came to 10 bases. In germline, CDR1 is SGHTA, CDR2 FQGNSA. The CDR3 loop spans 15 amino acids.

V and J are TRBV5-4 and TRBJ1-4, with no clear D. The germline V gene encodes CDR1 SGHNT and CDR2 YYREEE (reference sequence). Trimming cost V 4 bases and J 0 bases, with 10 bases left between them. The CDR3 is 15 residues long. The CDR3 here is CASSGGVATNEKLFF. The CDR3 DNA reads TGTGCCAGCAGCGGAGGCGTTGCAACTAATGAAAAACTGTTTTTT.

This chain connects TRBV7-2 to TRBJ2-7; TRBD1 matches 7 bases. This CDR3 is built from 13 residues. Unmatched junction bases numbered 6, after V lost 5 bases and J lost 5 bases. Looked up from germline, CDR1 is SGHTA and CDR2 is FQGNSA. The CDR3 sequence is CASSPQTGDEQYF. In DNA form, the CDR3 reads TGTGCCAGCAGCCCTCAAACAGGGGACGAGCAGTACTTC. Looking up the rest from reference TRBV7-2 and TRBJ2-7 gives the full variable domain: GAGVSQSPSNKVTEKGKDVELRCDPISGHTALYWYRQSLGQGLEFLIYFQGNSAPDKSGLPSDRFSAERTGGSVSTLTIQRTQQEDSAVYLCASSPQTGDEQYFGPGTRLTVT.

This chain joins TRBV6-2 or TRBV6-3 and TRBJ1-5, with 7 positions matching TRBD1. The length of the CDR3 is 17 residues. The J segment lost 0 bases and the V segment lost 2 bases, leaving 7 bases of the junction unmatched. Germline loops: CDR1 MNHEY, CDR2 SVGEGT. In nucleotides, the CDR3 is TGTGCCAGCAGTTACACCCACAGGGGATATAGCAATCAGCCCCAGCATTTT. Amino acid sequence: CASSYTHRGYSNQPQHF.

This chain uses TRBV5-6 with TRBJ2-4; perhaps TRBD1 as D (6 bases). The ends were cut back, 4 bases at V and 7 bases at J, with 15 bases in the middle. The CDR3 is 14 residues long. Germline CDR1 SGHDT, CDR2 YYEEEE. For the CDR3, the DNA is TGTGCCAGCAGCACCGGGACACTTGGGAACATTCAGTACTTC. Residues: CASSTGTLGNIQYF.

In the case of this clone: The sample carries other DNA sequences with the same CDR3. The V gene is TRBV18, the J gene TRBJ2-7; the match to TRBD1 covers 7 bases. The CDR3 extends over 14 amino acids. Germline assignment: CDR1 KGHSH and CDR2 LQKENI. Trimming cost V 6 bases and J 2 bases; bases outside gene matches: 7. CDR3 nucleotide sequence: TGTGCCAGCTCGCCCGGGACAGCCACCTACGAGCAGTACTTC. Its translation is CASSPGTATYEQYF.

The rearrangement uses TRBV9 and TRBJ2-1; D is possibly TRBD2 (6 bases). The ends were cut back, 5 bases at V and 7 bases at J, with 13 bases in the middle. CDR1 is SGDLS and CDR2 is YYNGEE in the germline V gene. This CDR3 region has 13 residues. The CDR3 reads CASSTSPPNEQFF. The CDR3 nucleotides read TGTGCCAGCAGTACTAGCCCCCCTAATGAGCAGTTCTTC.

The sample holds one count of this clone. This chain connects TRBV27 to TRBJ2-1, with D possibly being TRBD2 (5 bases). V was pared by 9 bases and J by 4 bases, with 19 bases between. Looked up from germline, CDR1 is MNHEY and CDR2 is SMNVEV (reference sequence). This CDR3 spans 15 amino acids. Here the CDR3 reads CASRFGLQMYNEQFF. As DNA, the CDR3 is TGTGCCAGTCGCTTCGGACTCCAGATGTACAATGAGCAGTTCTTC.

The chain recombines TRBV12-3 or TRBV12-4 with TRBJ1-5; no clear D gene. V lost 6 bases and J 5 bases, leaving 11 bases between the germline ends. The CDR3 spans 13 residues. CDR3 nucleotides: TGTGCCAGCAGCACTGGGAGGGATCAGCCCCAGCATTTT. Translating it yields CASSTGRDQPQHF.

The CDR3 region is CASSYSSGVGEQFF. The CDR3 DNA reads TGTGCCAGCAGTTACTCATCGGGGGTCGGTGAGCAGTTCTTC. The chain carries TRBV6-5 and TRBJ2-1; TRBD2 might be the D (6 bases). V was clipped by 0 bases and J by 9 bases, with 12 bases between them. This CDR3 is 14 amino acids long. CDR1 is MNHEY and CDR2 is SVGAGI in the germline V gene.

The rearrangement uses TRBV5-1 and TRBJ2-3; D uncertain. Germline V lookup: CDR1 SGHRS, CDR2 YFSETQ. CDR3 length: 15 residues. V lost 0 bases and J 5 bases, leaving 13 bases between the germline ends. The CDR3 reads CASSLGISNGDTQYF. As DNA, the CDR3 is TGCGCCAGCAGCTTGGGGATTAGCAACGGAGATACGCAGTATTTT.

This sequence joins TRBV28 and TRBJ2-7, with a weak D call TRBD1 (6 bases). V lost 4 bases and J 0 bases, leaving 16 bases between the germline ends. In germline, CDR1 is MDHEN, CDR2 SYDVKM. There are 16 residues in the CDR3. The CDR3 reads CASSSGPQGSSYEQYF. The CDR3 nucleotides are TGTGCCAGCAGTTCGGGGCCCCAGGGGTCCTCCTACGAGCAGTACTTC.

V usage is TRBV5-6 and J usage is TRBJ1-6; 8 bases agree with TRBD1. The V and J ends lost 1 base and 9 bases, in that order; junction bases with no gene match: 6. The CDR3 extends over 15 amino acids. Germline V CDR1 and CDR2: SGHDT, YYEEEE. CDR3 loop: CASSLTAGGPSPLHF. Here the CDR3 DNA reads TGTGCCAGCAGCTTGACGGCAGGGGGCCCTTCACCCCTCCACTTT.

The gene calls are TRBV7-6 and TRBJ1-1, with 7 bases that match TRBD1. The junction had 5 bases not matched to a gene; V was cut back by 4 bases and J by 0 bases. CDR1 is SGHVS, CDR2 FNYEAQ, per germline. The CDR3 consists of 15 residues. CDR3 nucleotide sequence: TGTGCCAGCAGCTCCCGGACAGGCCTGAACACTGAAGCTTTCTTT. Its protein is CASSSRTGLNTEAFF.

The V gene is TRBV7-2, the J gene TRBJ1-3; D call uncertain. V lost 5 bases and J lost 0, with 11 bases in between. There are 15 residues in the CDR3. In germline, CDR1 is SGHTA, CDR2 FQGNSA. The chain's CDR3 is CASSLQIISGNTIYF. CDR3 DNA sequence: TGTGCCAGCAGCCTTCAGATTATCTCTGGAAACACCATATATTTT. The full variable domain, its missing parts supplied by reference TRBV7-2 and TRBJ1-3, is GAGVSQSPSNKVTEKGKDVELRCDPISGHTALYWYRQSLGQGLEFLIYFQGNSAPDKSGLPSDRFSAERTGGSVSTLTIQRTQQEDSAVYLCASSLQIISGNTIYFGEGSWLTVV.

The V call is TRBV11-2, the J call TRBJ1-1; TRBD1 matches 7 bases. There are 18 residues in the CDR3. Unmatched junction bases numbered 12, after V lost 2 bases and J lost 0 bases. The germline V gene encodes CDR1 SGHAT and CDR2 FQNNGV. For the CDR3, the DNA is TGTGCCAGCAGCTTAAGAAGGACAGGCAGGTTCATGAACACTGAAGCTTTCTTT. Protein sequence: CASSLRRTGRFMNTEAFF.

V and J are TRBV6-4 and TRBJ2-1; TRBD2 matches at 8 bases. CDR3 length: 15 amino acids. V lost 2 bases and J lost 7; bases outside the gene matches: 7. In germline, CDR1 is MRHNA, CDR2 SNTAGT. CDR3 coding DNA: TGTGCCAGCAGTGACGGGAGCGGGGGAAGGAATGAGCAGTTCTTC. This translates into CASSDGSGGRNEQFF.

The chain links TRBV6-5 to TRBJ1-4, with 8 bases matching TRBD1. Trimming at V came to 5 bases and at J to 4 bases, leaving 6 bases not matched to a gene. The CDR3 runs 15 residues. CDR1 and CDR2 from the germline V gene are MNHEY and SVGAGI. CDR3 DNA: TGTGCCAGCAGTAGACAGGGGCGGGGTAATGAAAAACTGTTTTTT. It specifies CASSRQGRGNEKLFF.

The chain couples TRBV21-1 to TRBJ2-3; TRBD2, as called in the table, went unchecked against the DNA. TRBV21-1 is tagged as a pseudogene. The CDR3 has 22 residues. CDR3 sequence: CASSKAEFRGTSGEQITDTQYF. As DNA, the CDR3 is TGTGCCAGCAGCAAAGCAGAATTTCGTGGGACTAGCGGAGAACAAATCACAGATACGCAGTATTTT.

The chain uses TRBV11-3 and TRBJ1-2; 7 bases match TRBD1. The CDR3 consists of 12 residues. Germline CDR1 is SGHNT and CDR2 is YENEEA. The V segment lost 5 bases and the J segment 8 bases; nucleotides outside the gene matches: 5. The DNA of the CDR3 is TGTGCCAGCAGCCAGGGGGGAGAGGGCTACACCTTC. Protein: CASSQGGEGYTF.

The chain's CDR3 is CASSPRSDYEQYF. The CDR3 DNA reads TGTGCCAGCAGCCCCAGATCTGACTACGAGCAGTACTTC. This sequence joins TRBV27 and TRBJ2-7; D unresolved. The germline V and J ends were trimmed by 6 bases and 3 bases, with 12 bases remaining between them. Germline V gene data show CDR1 as MNHEY and CDR2 as SMNVEV (reference sequence). The CDR3 is 13 amino acids.

This chain joins TRBV11-2 and TRBJ2-6, with no clear D. The germline CDR1 and CDR2 sequences are SGHAT and FQNNGV. This CDR3 spans 16 amino acids. The V gene lost 6 bases and the J gene lost 4 bases, with 16 bases spanning the gap. The CDR3, as DNA: TGTGCCAGCAGTCATCCCCCCGGGTTGGGGGCCAACGTCCTGACTTTC. Translating gives CASSHPPGLGANVLTF.

The chain employs TRBV11-2 and TRBJ2-2, with D tentatively TRBD2 (6 bases). V was clipped by 2 bases and J by 5 bases, with 18 bases between them. Germline V gene sequence: CDR1 SGHAT, CDR2 FQNNGV. The CDR3 spans 17 residues. In DNA, the CDR3 is TGTGCCAGCAGCTTATCATCTGGAGGGAGGTGGACCGGGGAGCTGTTTTTT. Translation: CASSLSSGGRWTGELFF.

The chain is built from TRBV10-2 and TRBJ2-7; perhaps TRBD1 as D (6 bases). The CDR3 length is 13 residues. Trimming shortened V by 8 bases and J by 3 bases, and 14 bases separated the two germline ends. CDR1 is WSHSY, CDR2 SAAADI, per germline. The CDR3 spells CASRPTGYYEQYF. The CDR3 nucleotides are TGCGCCAGCCGCCCGACAGGCTACTACGAGCAGTACTTC.

The chain recombines TRBV7-9 with TRBJ1-2; 9 bases map to TRBD1. Trimming took 2 bases from V and 6 from J; bases not matched to a gene: 10. The germline V gene encodes CDR1 SEHNR and CDR2 FQNEAQ (reference sequence). CDR3 length equals 16 residues. The DNA of the CDR3 is TGTGCCAGCAGCTTAACAATCTCCGGGACAGGGAATGGCTACACCTTC. Protein: CASSLTISGTGNGYTF.

The rearrangement links TRBV5-1 to TRBJ1-1; TRBD1 matches at 8 bases. V lost 4 bases, J lost 0 bases, and 8 bases stayed unmatched. Germline V gene data show CDR1 as SGHRS and CDR2 as YFSETQ. The CDR3 has 16 amino acids. CDR3: CASSIGTGKMNTEAFF. The CDR3 nucleotides read TGCGCCAGCAGCATAGGGACAGGCAAAATGAACACTGAAGCTTTCTTT.

This chain uses TRBV5-1 with TRBJ1-3; 7 positions agree with TRBD1. The CDR3 sequence is 18 residues long. Germline assignment: CDR1 SGHRS and CDR2 YFSETQ. J was trimmed by 0 bases and V by 4 bases; bases with no gene match: 13. The CDR3 DNA follows: TGCGCCAGCAGCCAAAGCCCGACAGGGACCCACTCTGGAAACACCATATATTTT. Amino acids: CASSQSPTGTHSGNTIYF.

The chain has TRBV18 and TRBJ2-6, with 10 bases identical to TRBD1. Trimming at V came to 3 bases and at J to 0 bases, leaving 5 bases not matched to a gene. CDR3 length: 18 residues. The germline gives CDR1 KGHSH, CDR2 LQKENI. The chain's CDR3 is CASSPGQGLSSGANVLTF. The CDR3 DNA is TGTGCCAGCTCACCGGGACAGGGGCTTAGCTCTGGGGCCAACGTCCTGACTTTC.